The present entry profiles one TCR beta chain with its context. Its matching antigen is unknown. The germline CDR1 and CDR2 sequences are WSHSY and SAAADI. The CDR3 spans 14 residues. V lost 2 bases to trimming and J lost 7 bases; unmatched junction nucleotides: 5. The data stem from a study of T-cell reconstitution after alpha-beta-depleted transplantation in children. Study-level results: Reportedly, only several hundred clones from non-depleted graft cells drove alpha-beta T-cell counts at about two months.

For TCRbeta, the library was prepared with unique molecular identifiers. Each CDR3 protein gets one entry after TCRdb re-called the PCR reads with MiXCR. This sample carries hundreds of thousands of distinct CDR3 sequences, about 21% of them seen once, and the ten largest clones take 11% to 15%. The receptor comes from a boy under two years old who had a stem cell transplant for acute myeloid leukemia, so the T cells may come from the graft donor. The chain links TRBV10-2 to TRBJ2-5; TRBD1 matches 9 bases. The material sequenced was PBMCs, mostly from graft donor cells, taken 360 days after TCRalphabeta/CD19-depleted stem cell transplant. The CDR3 loop reads CASSENRGQGTQYF. CDR3 nucleotides: TGCGCCAGCAGTGAGAACAGGGGGCAGGGGACCCAGTACTTC.